This T cell receptor (beta chain) was sequenced during a study of STAT5B mutations in CD4+ large granular lymphocyte leukemia. Some clones are missing from TCRdb's copy, which holds only in-frame ones; the method was immunoSEQ multiplex PCR. The data show 20,000 to 25,000 clones, around 70% seen once. Deletions cut 5 bases from V and 3 bases from J, with 17 bases between. The length of the CDR3 is 15 residues. Germline V gene sequence: CDR1 SGHTA, CDR2 FQGNSA. J is TRBJ2-7 and V is TRBV7-2; TRBD2 is a possible D gene (6 bases). The sequence was collected from a human donor in good health. The sample taken for sequencing was CD4+ T cells from blood buffy coats. CDR3 in amino acids: CASSLGGDPRYEQYF. In DNA form, the CDR3 reads TGTGCCAGCAGCCTAGGAGGGGACCCTCGCTACGAGCAGTACTTC.